The 7 T cell receptor beta chains reported below all come from one sample, sequenced in a study of T cell repertoires in cytomegalovirus infection. These receptors have no known antigen. TCRdb reprocessed the reads with MiXCR, giving one entry per CDR3 protein. This table holds around 750,000 distinct CDR3 sequences, approximately 32% found once. Sequences were derived from cultured CD8+ T cells from PBMCs, sampled from culture after CMV antigen stimulation. All receptors derive from a human donor in good health (CMV status not recorded). Some clones in this sample may be carry-over from other donors' samples.

The chain uses TRBV12-3 or TRBV12-4 and TRBJ1-2; possible D gene TRBD1, 6 bases. CDR3 length equals 14 residues. V dropped 5 bases and J dropped 4 bases, with 14 bases sitting between them. The CDR3 region is CASSGLEGGYGYTF. CDR3 nucleotide sequence: TGTGCCAGCAGTGGCTTAGAGGGGGGCTATGGCTACACCTTC.

The chain combines TRBV7-6 with TRBJ2-2; TRBD2 might be the D (5 bases). Trimming left V 5 bases short and J 5 bases short, with 15 bases between. The CDR3 covers 15 residues. Per germline, CDR1 SGHVS and CDR2 FNYEAQ. The CDR3 DNA follows: TGTGCCAGCAGCGCGAGGGCAGGAGGAACCGGGGAGCTGTTTTTT. As protein: CASSARAGGTGELFF.

This clonotype was seen more than once but under ten times. The chain recombines TRBV7-9 with TRBJ2-7; D remains ambiguous. The CDR3 spans 11 residues. Germline V gene lookup returns CDR1 SEHNR and CDR2 FQNEAQ (reference sequence). V lost 8 bases and J lost 6, with 11 bases in between. The CDR3 nucleotides are TGTGCCAGCTTCAAAAAGGGCGAGCAGTACTTC. Translating gives CASFKKGEQYF.

The chain carries TRBV6-6 and TRBJ1-5; D is possibly TRBD1 (5 bases). V lost 8 bases, J lost 4 bases, and 15 bases lay in between. Germline CDR1 MNHNY, CDR2 SVGAGI (reference sequence). This CDR3 spans 14 amino acids. The CDR3 here is CASYGPAGNQPQHF. The DNA of the CDR3 is TGTGCCAGCTACGGCCCAGCAGGGAATCAGCCCCAGCATTTT.

This chain links TRBV7-3 with TRBJ2-7, with 10 bases fitting TRBD1. The CDR3 extends over 16 amino acids. The V and J ends lost 5 bases and 6 bases, in that order; junction bases with no gene match: 13. Germline V gene lookup returns CDR1 SGHTA and CDR2 FQGTGA. CDR3 sequence: CASSPVRGTGVFEQYV. The CDR3 region has the DNA TGTGCCAGCAGCCCCGTTAGAGGGACAGGGGTATTCGAGCAGTACGTC.

V is TRBV4-3 and J is TRBJ1-2; 7 bases align to TRBD1. CDR1 is LGHNA, CDR2 YSLEER, per germline. Trimming took 0 bases from V and 5 from J; bases not matched to a gene: 6. The CDR3 is 15 amino acids. Here the CDR3 reads CASSQDKGTAYGYTF. In DNA form, the CDR3 reads TGCGCCAGCAGCCAAGATAAAGGGACAGCTTATGGCTACACCTTC.

The V call is TRBV7-3, the J call TRBJ2-1, with a weak D call TRBD2 (6 bases). The CDR3 covers 16 residues. The V gene lost 4 bases and the J gene lost 4 bases, with 17 bases spanning the gap. Germline CDR1 is SGHTA and CDR2 is FQGTGA. The CDR3 DNA is TGTGCCAGCAGCTCGCGGGACTCACCCAATTACAATGAGCAGTTCTTC. Protein: CASSSRDSPNYNEQFF.